The rows below give T cell receptor beta chains drawn from one sample of a study of blood T cell repertoires in COVID-19. This table comes from immunoSEQ multiplex PCR, and its TCRdb copy is limited to in-frame clones, with some not included. This sample has about 240,000 clones; 85% to 90% occur once, and the top ten carry 7.1%. The sequencing input was peripheral blood. All receptors derive from a woman in her sixties or seventies with active or convalescent COVID-19. Both conserved end residues are part of each CDR3. Fields, in order: clone size, V gene, CDR3 protein. Clone size, where shown, is once, few, many, or a class for clones that have expanded.

abundance: few
v_gene: TRBV28
CDR3aa: CASSLGSRGYGYTF

abundance: .
v_gene: TRBV6-2/TRBV6-3
CDR3aa: CASSWLRENEQFF

abundance: .
v_gene: TRBV5-5
CDR3aa: CASSPHAPGANVLTF

abundance: .
v_gene: TRBV4-1
CDR3aa: CASSSPAGGREETQYF

abundance: .
v_gene: TRBV5-1
CDR3aa: CASSSLASGSSYNEQFF

abundance: .
v_gene: TRBV5-5
CDR3aa: CASSLEPVNTEAFF

abundance: .
v_gene: TRBV10-1
CDR3aa: CATQDKLNTEAFF

abundance: .
v_gene: TRBV15
CDR3aa: CATSRGGGASFTDTQYF

abundance: .
v_gene: TRBV29-1
CDR3aa: CSVVYAGGGYGYTF

abundance: .
v_gene: TRBV4-3
CDR3aa: CASSQQTGMSGETQYF

abundance: .
v_gene: TRBV29-1
CDR3aa: CSVGGRNTGELFF

abundance: few
v_gene: TRBV6-2/TRBV6-3
CDR3aa: CASSYRGGSYGYTF

abundance: .
v_gene: TRBV4-3
CDR3aa: CASSSYRGAVYGYTF

abundance: .
v_gene: TRBV21-1
CDR3aa: CARGPSSYEQYF

abundance: .
v_gene: TRBV19
CDR3aa: CASRDGTGVGTEAFF

abundance: .
v_gene: TRBV7-9
CDR3aa: CASSFSGGHNEQFF

abundance: .
v_gene: TRBV5-6
CDR3aa: CASSVTGYLEGNTEAFF

abundance: .
v_gene: TRBV12-5
CDR3aa: CASGLAGGLGWNEQFF

abundance: .
v_gene: TRBV3-1/TRBV3-2
CDR3aa: CASSDGTEAFF

abundance: once
v_gene: TRBV19
CDR3aa: CASRTGQGPYGYTF

abundance: once
v_gene: TRBV29-1
CDR3aa: CSVAGTASTGELFF

abundance: .
v_gene: TRBV4-1
CDR3aa: CASSLSTGWAYGYTF

abundance: few
v_gene: TRBV6-5
CDR3aa: CASSKHSNQPQHF

abundance: .
v_gene: TRBV28
CDR3aa: CASKEGDEKLFF

abundance: .
v_gene: TRBV7-8
CDR3aa: CASSLAADRNYGYTF

abundance: .
v_gene: TRBV5-6
CDR3aa: CASSLLSGELFF

abundance: few
v_gene: TRBV5-4
CDR3aa: CASSFDRGATDTQYF

abundance: .
v_gene: TRBV20-1
CDR3aa: CSAGDSKTQYF

abundance: .
v_gene: TRBV10-3
CDR3aa: CAISESRGNEQFF

abundance: .
v_gene: TRBV11-2
CDR3aa: CASSPQGQGGGYTF

abundance: .
v_gene: TRBV15
CDR3aa: CATSRQGAWTEAFF

abundance: .
v_gene: TRBV7-2
CDR3aa: CASSPGGQPQHF

abundance: .
v_gene: TRBV19
CDR3aa: CASSRAGGMSSYNSPLHF

abundance: .
v_gene: TRBV3-1/TRBV3-2
CDR3aa: CASSQPGETQYF

abundance: once
v_gene: TRBV25-1
CDR3aa: CASSETGTVYEQYF

abundance: once
v_gene: TRBV18
CDR3aa: CASSPRETGELFF

abundance: .
v_gene: TRBV6-2/TRBV6-3
CDR3aa: CASSSTPGGQGYGYTF

abundance: .
v_gene: TRBV3-1/TRBV3-2
CDR3aa: CASSRRDSVQDTQYF

abundance: .
v_gene: TRBV19
CDR3aa: CASRSLGVRDEKLFF

abundance: .
v_gene: TRBV7-6
CDR3aa: CASSPITGVGETQYF

abundance: .
v_gene: TRBV6-1
CDR3aa: CASSAPGQGGNQPQHF

abundance: .
v_gene: TRBV9
CDR3aa: CASSRTSSSYNEQFF

abundance: .
v_gene: TRBV19
CDR3aa: CASSVTFRGGQPQHF

abundance: .
v_gene: TRBV14
CDR3aa: CASSQVAARGALNSYEQYF

abundance: .
v_gene: TRBV5-8
CDR3aa: CASSRDRGVSEGYTF

abundance: few
v_gene: TRBV19
CDR3aa: CASSFRLGLAGSDTQYF

abundance: .
v_gene: TRBV9
CDR3aa: CASSVAPTGGAADTQYF

abundance: .
v_gene: TRBV6-5
CDR3aa: CASSPVSGGREPQHF

abundance: .
v_gene: TRBV7-9
CDR3aa: CASSSRGGVYGYTF

abundance: .
v_gene: TRBV24-1
CDR3aa: CATSPGTGPSYGYTF

abundance: once
v_gene: TRBV10-1
CDR3aa: CASSEGAGGSTDTQYF

abundance: few
v_gene: TRBV18
CDR3aa: CASSPPGPPNTEAFF

abundance: .
v_gene: TRBV24-1
CDR3aa: CATRSSTGDYEQYF

abundance: .
v_gene: TRBV9
CDR3aa: CASSEVASGGRETQYF

abundance: .
v_gene: TRBV19
CDR3aa: CASSSDRANSDEAFF

abundance: .
v_gene: TRBV3-1/TRBV3-2
CDR3aa: CASSPWGDQPQHF

abundance: .
v_gene: TRBV4-3
CDR3aa: CASSQEYGTDFNSPLHF

abundance: .
v_gene: TRBV18
CDR3aa: CASSPGLQYEQYF